The T cell receptor (beta chain) under discussion was sequenced for a study of beta chain features in type 1 diabetes. Study context: Age, gender and cell yields were alike across patients and healthy donors. Examined across all samples were roughly 100 million sorted cells.

Sorted CD4+ subsets: naive, central memory, regulatory, stem cell-like memory (CD45RO/CCR7/CD25/CD127/CD95/CD27 panel). This CDR3 is built from 18 residues. Trimming cost V 5 bases and J 6 bases, with 29 bases left between them. CDR1 is KGHSH, CDR2 LQKENI, per germline. Expressed TCRB transcripts were sequenced because the isolated RNA had all been reverse transcribed beforehand. Profiling relied on immunoSEQ multiplex PCR, and the TCRdb table lists in-frame clones only, not all of them. The data hold approximately 330,000 clones, with 11% observed a single time. Input material: naive CD4+ T cells from blood. The clonotype was recovered from a woman aged 25-40 years in good health. The V call is TRBV18, the J call TRBJ2-7; tentatively, D is TRBD1 (10 bases). CDR3 coding DNA: TGTGCCAGCTCAGCACAGACTAGCGGAGGACAGGGGGGTGGCGAGCAGTACTTC. This gives the protein CASSAQTSGGQGGGEQYF.